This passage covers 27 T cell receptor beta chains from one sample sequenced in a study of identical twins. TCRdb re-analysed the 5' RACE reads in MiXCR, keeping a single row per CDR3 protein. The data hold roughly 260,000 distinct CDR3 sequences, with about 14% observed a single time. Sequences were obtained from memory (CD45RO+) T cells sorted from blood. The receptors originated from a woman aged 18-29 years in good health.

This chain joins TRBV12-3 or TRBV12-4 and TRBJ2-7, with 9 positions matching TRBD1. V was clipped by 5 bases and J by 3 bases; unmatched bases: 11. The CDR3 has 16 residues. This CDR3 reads CASSLKRWDRVYEQYF. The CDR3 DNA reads TGTGCCAGCAGTCTGAAAAGGTGGGACAGGGTCTACGAGCAGTACTTC.

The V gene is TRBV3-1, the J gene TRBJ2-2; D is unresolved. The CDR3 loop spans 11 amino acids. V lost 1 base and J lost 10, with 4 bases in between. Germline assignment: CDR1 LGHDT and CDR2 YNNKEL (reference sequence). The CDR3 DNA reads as TGTGCCAGCAGCCAAGCGATGGAGCTGTTTTTT. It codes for CASSQAMELFF.

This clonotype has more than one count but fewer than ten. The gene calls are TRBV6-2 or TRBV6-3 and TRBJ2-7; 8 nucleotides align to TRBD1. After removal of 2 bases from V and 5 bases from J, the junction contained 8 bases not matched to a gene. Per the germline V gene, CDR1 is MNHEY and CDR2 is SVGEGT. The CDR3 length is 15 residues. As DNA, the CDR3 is TGTGCCAGCAGTTACGAGCAGGGGGCGTACAACGAGCAGTACTTC. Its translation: CASSYEQGAYNEQYF.

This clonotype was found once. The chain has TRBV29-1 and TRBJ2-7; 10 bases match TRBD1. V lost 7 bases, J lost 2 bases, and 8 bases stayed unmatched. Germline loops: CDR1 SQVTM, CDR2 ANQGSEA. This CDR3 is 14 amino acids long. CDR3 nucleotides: TGCAGCGCCTTAACCGGGACAGGGGCCTACGAGCAGTACTTC. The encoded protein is CSALTGTGAYEQYF.

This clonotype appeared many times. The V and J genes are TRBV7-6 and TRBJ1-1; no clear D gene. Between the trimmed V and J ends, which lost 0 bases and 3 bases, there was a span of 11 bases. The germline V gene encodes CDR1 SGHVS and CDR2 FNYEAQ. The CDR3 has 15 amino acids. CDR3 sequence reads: CASSLAPDADTEAFF. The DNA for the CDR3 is TGTGCCAGCAGCTTAGCGCCGGACGCCGACACTGAAGCTTTCTTT.

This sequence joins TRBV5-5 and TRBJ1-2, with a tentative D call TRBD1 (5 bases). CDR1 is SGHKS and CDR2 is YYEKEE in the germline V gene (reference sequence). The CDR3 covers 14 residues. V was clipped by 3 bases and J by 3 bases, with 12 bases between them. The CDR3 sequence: CASSSTTDHYGYTF. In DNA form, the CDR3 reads TGTGCCAGCAGCTCGACGACAGATCACTATGGCTACACCTTC.

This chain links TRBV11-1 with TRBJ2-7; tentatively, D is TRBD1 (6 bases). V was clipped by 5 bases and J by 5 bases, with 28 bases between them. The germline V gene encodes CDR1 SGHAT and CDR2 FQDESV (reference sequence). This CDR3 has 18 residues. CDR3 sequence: CASSPGRGGSRTFHEQYF. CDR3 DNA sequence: TGTGCCAGCAGCCCGGGCAGGGGCGGTTCGAGGACTTTCCACGAGCAGTACTTC.

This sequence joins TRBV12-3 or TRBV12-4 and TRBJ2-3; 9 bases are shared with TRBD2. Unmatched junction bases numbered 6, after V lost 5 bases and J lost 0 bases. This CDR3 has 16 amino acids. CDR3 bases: TGTGCCAGCAGTCCTAGCGGGACTTATAGCACAGATACGCAGTATTTT. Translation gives CASSPSGTYSTDTQYF.

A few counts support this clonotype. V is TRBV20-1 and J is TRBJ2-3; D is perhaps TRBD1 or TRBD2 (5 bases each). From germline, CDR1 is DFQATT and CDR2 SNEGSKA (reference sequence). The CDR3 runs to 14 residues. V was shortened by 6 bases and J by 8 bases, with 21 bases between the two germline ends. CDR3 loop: CSARTPRGSGTQYF. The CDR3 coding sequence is TGCAGTGCCCGGACACCCCGAGGGAGTGGTACGCAGTATTTT.

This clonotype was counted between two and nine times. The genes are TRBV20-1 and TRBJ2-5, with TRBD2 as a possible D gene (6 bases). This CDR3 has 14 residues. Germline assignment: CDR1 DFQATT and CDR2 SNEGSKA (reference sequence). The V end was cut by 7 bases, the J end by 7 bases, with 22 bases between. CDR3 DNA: TGCAGTGAAAGAGGGCCTAGCGAGTATGGGACCCAGTACTTC. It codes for CSERGPSEYGTQYF.

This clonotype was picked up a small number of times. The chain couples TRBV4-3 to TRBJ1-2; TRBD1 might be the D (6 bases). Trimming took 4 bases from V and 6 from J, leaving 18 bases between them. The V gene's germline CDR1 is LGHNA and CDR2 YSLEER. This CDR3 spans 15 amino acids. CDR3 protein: CASSLLPATGNGYTF. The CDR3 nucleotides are TGCGCCAGCAGCCTCTTACCCGCAACAGGGAATGGCTACACCTTC.

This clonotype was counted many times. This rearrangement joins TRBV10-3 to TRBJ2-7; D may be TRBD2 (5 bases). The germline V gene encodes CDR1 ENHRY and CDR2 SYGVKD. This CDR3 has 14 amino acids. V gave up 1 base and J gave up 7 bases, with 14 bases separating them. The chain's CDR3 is CAISEWEFSREQYF. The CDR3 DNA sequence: TGTGCCATCAGTGAGTGGGAGTTTTCTCGGGAGCAGTACTTC.

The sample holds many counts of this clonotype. The CDR3 reads CASTPTATDTQYF. CDR3 coding DNA: TGTGCCAGCACTCCCACTGCCACAGATACGCAGTATTTT. The gene calls are TRBV6-1 and TRBJ2-3, with D hard to call. Per the germline V gene, CDR1 is MNHNS and CDR2 is SASEGT. The V end lost 7 bases, the J end lost 2 bases, and 10 bases lay between the germline ends. The CDR3 consists of 13 residues.

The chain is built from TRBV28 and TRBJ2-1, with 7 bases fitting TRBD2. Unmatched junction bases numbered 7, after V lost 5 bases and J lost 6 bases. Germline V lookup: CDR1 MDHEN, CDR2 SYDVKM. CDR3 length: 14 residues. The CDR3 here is CASSPPGLVNEQFF. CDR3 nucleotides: TGTGCCAGCAGTCCCCCCGGACTAGTCAATGAGCAGTTCTTC.

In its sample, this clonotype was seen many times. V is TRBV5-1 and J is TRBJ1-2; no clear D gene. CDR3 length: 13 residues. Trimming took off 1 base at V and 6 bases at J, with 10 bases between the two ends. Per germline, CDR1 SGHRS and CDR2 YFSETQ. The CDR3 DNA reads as TGCGCCAGCAGCTTGCCGGGAGCGAATGGCTACACCTTC. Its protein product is CASSLPGANGYTF.

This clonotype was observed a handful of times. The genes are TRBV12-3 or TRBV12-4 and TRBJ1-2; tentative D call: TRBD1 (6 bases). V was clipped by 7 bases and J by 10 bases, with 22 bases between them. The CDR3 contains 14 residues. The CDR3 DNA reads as TGTGCCAGCAAGGGGTTCAGTAGGGGGACACTCTACACCTTC. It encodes CASKGFSRGTLYTF.

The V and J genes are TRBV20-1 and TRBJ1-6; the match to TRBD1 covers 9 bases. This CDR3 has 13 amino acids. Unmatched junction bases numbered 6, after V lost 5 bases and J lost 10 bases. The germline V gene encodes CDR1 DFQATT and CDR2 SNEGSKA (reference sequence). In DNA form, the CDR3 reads TGCAGTGCTTCGACAGGGGGGATATCACCCCTCCACTTT. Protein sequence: CSASTGGISPLHF.

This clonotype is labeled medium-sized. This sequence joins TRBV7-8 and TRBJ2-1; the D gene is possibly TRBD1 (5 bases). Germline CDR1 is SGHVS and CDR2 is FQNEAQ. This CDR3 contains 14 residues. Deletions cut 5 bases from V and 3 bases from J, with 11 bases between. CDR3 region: CASSQDSFYNEQFF. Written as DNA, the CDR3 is TGTGCCAGCAGCCAAGACAGTTTCTACAATGAGCAGTTCTTC.

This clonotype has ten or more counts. CDR3 sequence: CASSKERSSGELFF. The CDR3 DNA reads as TGTGCCAGCAGCAAAGAAAGGTCTTCCGGGGAGCTGTTTTTT. The chain is built from TRBV7-2 and TRBJ2-2; no definite D call. V was shortened by 5 bases and J by 6 bases, with 13 bases between the two germline ends. Germline CDR1 is SGHTA and CDR2 is FQGNSA. The length of the CDR3 is 14 residues.

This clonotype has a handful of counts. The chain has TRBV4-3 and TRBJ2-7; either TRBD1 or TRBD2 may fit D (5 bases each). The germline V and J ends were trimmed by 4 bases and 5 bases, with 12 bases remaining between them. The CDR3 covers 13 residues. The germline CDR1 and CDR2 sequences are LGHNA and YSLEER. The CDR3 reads CASSPGPGDEQYF. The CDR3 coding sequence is TGCGCCAGCAGCCCGGGGCCAGGCGACGAGCAGTACTTC.

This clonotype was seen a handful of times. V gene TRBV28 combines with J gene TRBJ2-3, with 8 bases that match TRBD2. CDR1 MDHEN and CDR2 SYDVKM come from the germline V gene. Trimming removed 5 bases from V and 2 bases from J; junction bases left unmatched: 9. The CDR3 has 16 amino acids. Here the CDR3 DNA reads TGTGCCAGCAGTGTACTAGCGGAGGGGGACACAGATACGCAGTATTTT. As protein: CASSVLAEGDTDTQYF.

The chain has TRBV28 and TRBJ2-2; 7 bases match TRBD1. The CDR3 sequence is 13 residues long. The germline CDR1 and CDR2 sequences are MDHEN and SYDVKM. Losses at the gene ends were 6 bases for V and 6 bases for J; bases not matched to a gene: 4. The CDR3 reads CASSRTGAGELFF. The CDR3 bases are TGTGCCAGCAGCCGGACAGGCGCCGGGGAGCTGTTTTTT.

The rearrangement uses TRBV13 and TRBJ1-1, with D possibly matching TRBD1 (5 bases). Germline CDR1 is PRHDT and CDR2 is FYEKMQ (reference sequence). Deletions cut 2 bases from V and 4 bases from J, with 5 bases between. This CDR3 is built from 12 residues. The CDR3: CASSLQGTEAFF. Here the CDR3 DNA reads TGTGCCAGCAGCTTACAGGGCACTGAAGCTTTCTTT.

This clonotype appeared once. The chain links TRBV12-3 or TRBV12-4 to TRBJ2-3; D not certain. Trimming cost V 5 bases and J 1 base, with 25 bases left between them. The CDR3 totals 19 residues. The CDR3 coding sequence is TGTGCCAGCAGTCTATCCATCTTTCACCCGGGTCGAGGCACAGATACGCAGTATTTT. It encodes CASSLSIFHPGRGTDTQYF.

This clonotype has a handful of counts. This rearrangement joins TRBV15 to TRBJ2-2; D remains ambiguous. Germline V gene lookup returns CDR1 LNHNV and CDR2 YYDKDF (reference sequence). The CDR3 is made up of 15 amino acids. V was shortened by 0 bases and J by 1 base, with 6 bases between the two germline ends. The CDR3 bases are TGTGCCACCAGCAGAGATCGCCAGAACACCGGGGAGCTGTTTTTT. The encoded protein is CATSRDRQNTGELFF.

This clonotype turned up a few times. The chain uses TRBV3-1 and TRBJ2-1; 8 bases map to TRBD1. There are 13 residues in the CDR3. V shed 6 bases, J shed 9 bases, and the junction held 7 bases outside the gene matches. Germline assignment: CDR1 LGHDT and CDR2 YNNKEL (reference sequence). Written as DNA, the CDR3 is TGTGCCAGCAGGGGACAGGCCTGGGGTGAGCAGTTCTTC. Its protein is CASRGQAWGEQFF.

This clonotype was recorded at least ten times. The CDR3 sequence: CAISELGTNNEQFF. For the CDR3, the DNA is TGTGCCATCAGTGAGTTAGGGACTAACAATGAGCAGTTCTTC. The chain is built from TRBV10-3 and TRBJ2-1, with TRBD2 matching over 7 bases. CDR1 and CDR2 from the germline V gene are ENHRY and SYGVKD. The length of the CDR3 is 14 residues. The trim removed 1 base at V and 5 bases at J, leaving 2 bases unmatched.